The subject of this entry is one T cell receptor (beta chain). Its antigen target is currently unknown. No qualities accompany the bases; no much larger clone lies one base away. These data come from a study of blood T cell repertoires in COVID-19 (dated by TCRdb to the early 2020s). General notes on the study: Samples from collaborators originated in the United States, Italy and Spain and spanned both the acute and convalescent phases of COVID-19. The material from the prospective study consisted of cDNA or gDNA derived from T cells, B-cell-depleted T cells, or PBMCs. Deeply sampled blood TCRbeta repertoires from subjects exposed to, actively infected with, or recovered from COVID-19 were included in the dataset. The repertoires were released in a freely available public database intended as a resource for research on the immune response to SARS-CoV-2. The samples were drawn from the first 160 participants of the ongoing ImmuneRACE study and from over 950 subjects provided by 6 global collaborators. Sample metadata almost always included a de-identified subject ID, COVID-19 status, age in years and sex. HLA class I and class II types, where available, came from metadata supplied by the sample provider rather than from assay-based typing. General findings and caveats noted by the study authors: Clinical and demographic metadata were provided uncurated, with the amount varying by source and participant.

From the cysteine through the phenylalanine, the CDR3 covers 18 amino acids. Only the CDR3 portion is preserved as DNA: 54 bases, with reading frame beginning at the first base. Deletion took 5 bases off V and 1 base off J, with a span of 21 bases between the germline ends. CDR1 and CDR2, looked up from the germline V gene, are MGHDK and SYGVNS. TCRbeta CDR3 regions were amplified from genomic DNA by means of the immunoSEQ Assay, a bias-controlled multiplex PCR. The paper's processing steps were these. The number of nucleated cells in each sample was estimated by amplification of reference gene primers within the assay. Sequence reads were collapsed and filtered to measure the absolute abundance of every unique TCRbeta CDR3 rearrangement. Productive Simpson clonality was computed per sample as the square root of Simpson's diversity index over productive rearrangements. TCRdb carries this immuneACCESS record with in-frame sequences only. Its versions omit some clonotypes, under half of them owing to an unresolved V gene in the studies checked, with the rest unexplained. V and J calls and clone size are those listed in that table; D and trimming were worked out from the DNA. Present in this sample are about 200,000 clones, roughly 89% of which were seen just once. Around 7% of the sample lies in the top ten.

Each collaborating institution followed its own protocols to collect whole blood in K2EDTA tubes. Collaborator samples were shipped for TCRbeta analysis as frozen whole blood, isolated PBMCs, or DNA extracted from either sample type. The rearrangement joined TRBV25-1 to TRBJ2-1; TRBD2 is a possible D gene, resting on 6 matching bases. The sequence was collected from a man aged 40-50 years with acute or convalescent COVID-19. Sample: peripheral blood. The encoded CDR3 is CASSTLFGMEGSYNEQFF. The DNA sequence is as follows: TGTGCCAGCAGTACCCTATTTGGGATGGAGGGTTCCTACAATGAGCAGTTCTTC.